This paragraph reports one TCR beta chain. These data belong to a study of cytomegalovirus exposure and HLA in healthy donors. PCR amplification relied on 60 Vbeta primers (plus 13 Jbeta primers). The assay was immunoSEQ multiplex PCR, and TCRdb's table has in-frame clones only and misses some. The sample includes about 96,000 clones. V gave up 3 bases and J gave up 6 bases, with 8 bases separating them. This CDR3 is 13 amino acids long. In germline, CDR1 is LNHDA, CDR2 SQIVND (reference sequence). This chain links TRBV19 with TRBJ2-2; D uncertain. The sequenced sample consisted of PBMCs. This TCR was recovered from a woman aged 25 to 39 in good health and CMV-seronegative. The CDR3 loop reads CASSITGSGELFF. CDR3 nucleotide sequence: TGTGCCAGTAGTATCACCGGGTCCGGGGAGCTGTTTTTT.